The 17 T cell receptor beta chains in this list originate from one sample, sequenced in a study of blood T cell repertoires in COVID-19. Measured with immunoSEQ multiplex PCR; TCRdb has only the in-frame clones, and not every one. The sample carries 90,000 or so clones, approximately 91% recorded once. Sequenced: peripheral blood. These receptors were taken from a man between 60 and 75 years old with COVID-19, enrolled during active disease.

The CDR3 DNA follows: TGTGCCAGCAGCTGGGGACAGGGTGCCACTGAAGCTTTCTTT. This encodes CASSWGQGATEAFF. This sequence joins TRBV7-3 and TRBJ1-1, with 9 bases identical to TRBD1. Trimming at V came to 4 bases and at J to 4 bases, leaving 4 bases not matched to a gene. CDR1 SGHTA and CDR2 FQGTGA come from the germline V gene. The CDR3 loop spans 14 amino acids.

This chain joins TRBV2 and TRBJ1-6, with 7 bases lining up with TRBD1. This CDR3 spans 15 amino acids. Germline V gives CDR1 SNHLY, CDR2 FYNNEI. V gave up 1 base and J gave up 9 bases; unmatched junction bases: 6. The CDR3 reads CASSEEAGGSSPLHF. The DNA for the CDR3 is TGTGCCAGCAGTGAAGAGGCAGGGGGTAGTTCACCCCTCCACTTT.

This clone was seen once. Here the CDR3 reads CASSPALQGPNYGYTF. The DNA for the CDR3 is TGTGCCAGCTCACCAGCCTTACAGGGGCCTAACTATGGCTACACCTTC. The V call is TRBV18, the J call TRBJ1-2; 7 nucleotides match TRBD1. V gave up 2 bases and J gave up 0 bases; unmatched junction bases: 6. CDR1 and CDR2 (germline): KGHSH, LQKENI. The CDR3 has 16 amino acids.

V gene TRBV6-4 combines with J gene TRBJ1-1; maybe TRBD1 (6 bases). This CDR3 is 13 amino acids long. With 2 bases removed from V and 5 bases from J, the gap between germline ends came to 9 bases. The germline V gene encodes CDR1 MRHNA and CDR2 SNTAGT. The CDR3 loop reads CASSDTGYTEAFF. For the CDR3, the DNA is TGTGCCAGCAGTGACACAGGGTATACTGAAGCTTTCTTT.

The gene calls are TRBV4-2 and TRBJ2-1; TRBD2 aligns across 12 bases. The CDR3 is 16 amino acids. The V and J ends lost 0 bases and 8 bases, in that order; junction bases with no gene match: 5. Germline V lookup: CDR1 LGHNA, CDR2 YNFKEQ. CDR3 sequence: CASSQETSGRGDEQFF. The CDR3 region has the DNA TGTGCCAGCAGCCAAGAGACTAGCGGGAGAGGGGATGAGCAGTTCTTC.

The chain links TRBV19 to TRBJ2-5, with 14 bases lining up with TRBD2. V gave up 3 bases and J gave up 1 base; unmatched junction bases: 4. The CDR3 length is 17 residues. Germline V lookup: CDR1 LNHDA, CDR2 SQIVND (reference sequence). The CDR3 here is CASSIQGTSGGQETQYF. CDR3 nucleotide sequence: TGTGCCAGTAGTATCCAGGGGACTAGCGGGGGCCAAGAGACCCAGTACTTC.

The genes are TRBV18 and TRBJ2-6; TRBD1 is a possible D gene (6 bases). Trimming removed 3 bases at V and 2 bases at J, with 8 bases between. The germline V gene encodes CDR1 KGHSH and CDR2 LQKENI. CDR3 length equals 15 residues. The CDR3 loop reads CASSPAGAGANVLTF. The DNA of the CDR3 is TGTGCCAGCTCACCCGCAGGGGCTGGGGCCAACGTCCTGACTTTC.

This sequence joins TRBV19 and TRBJ1-2, with D unresolved. CDR1 is LNHDA and CDR2 is SQIVND in the germline V gene (reference sequence). The CDR3 totals 12 residues. Trimming pared 9 bases from V and 4 bases from J, leaving 12 bases between. The CDR3 sequence: CASQADLYGYTF. Written as DNA, the CDR3 is TGTGCCAGCCAAGCGGACCTCTATGGCTACACCTTC.

The CDR3 region has the DNA TGTGCCAGCAGCTCTTGGGGTTCTAAGGGGACTGAAGCTTTCTTT. Amino acid sequence: CASSSWGSKGTEAFF. This rearrangement joins TRBV13 to TRBJ1-1; D might be TRBD1 (5 bases). V shed 4 bases and J shed 5 bases, with 17 bases lying between them. CDR3 length: 15 amino acids. Germline V gene sequence: CDR1 PRHDT, CDR2 FYEKMQ (reference sequence).

This clone was found a few times. The same CDR3 also results from other DNA sequences found in this sample. The gene calls are TRBV5-1 and TRBJ2-2, with D hard to call. The germline V gene has CDR1 SGHRS and CDR2 YFSETQ. The length of the CDR3 is 14 residues. The germline V and J ends were trimmed by 0 bases and 1 base, with 4 bases remaining between them. In DNA form, the CDR3 reads TGCGCCAGCAGCTTGGGACAGAACACCGGGGAGCTGTTTTTT. This sequence encodes CASSLGQNTGELFF.

The chain combines TRBV11-2 with TRBJ2-1; 8 bases line up with TRBD1. The V gene's germline CDR1 is SGHAT and CDR2 FQNNGV. CDR3 length: 13 amino acids. V was pared by 1 base and J by 9 bases, with 2 bases of the junction left unmatched. CDR3 DNA sequence: TGTGCCAGCAGCTTAGGACAGGGGAGTGAGCAGTTCTTC. Its protein product is CASSLGQGSEQFF.

The chain has TRBV24-1 and TRBJ2-1; D uncertain. The CDR3 extends over 14 amino acids. From germline, CDR1 is KGHDR and CDR2 SFDVKD. With 0 bases removed from V and 8 bases from J, the gap between germline ends came to 10 bases. This CDR3 is CATSDLGPRDEQFF. The CDR3 DNA is TGTGCCACCAGTGATTTGGGGCCCCGCGATGAGCAGTTCTTC.

This sequence joins TRBV5-4 and TRBJ1-1; weak D call: TRBD1 (5 bases). V lost 7 bases and J lost 4, with 17 bases in between. The length of the CDR3 is 14 residues. Germline V CDR1 and CDR2: SGHNT, YYREEE (reference sequence). CDR3 in amino acids: CASRTDQGFTEAFF. For the CDR3, the DNA is TGTGCCAGCCGTACAGACCAGGGTTTCACTGAAGCTTTCTTT.

The chain joins TRBV2 to TRBJ1-1; 9 nucleotides agree with TRBD1. This CDR3 region has 13 residues. The trim removed 6 bases at V and 3 bases at J, leaving 2 bases unmatched. Germline V gene lookup returns CDR1 SNHLY and CDR2 FYNNEI. The CDR3 DNA sequence: TGTGCCAGCAGCGGGACAGGGCACACTGAAGCTTTCTTT. Its translation is CASSGTGHTEAFF.

The rearrangement links TRBV11-1 to TRBJ2-7, with 11 bases identical to TRBD2. The CDR3 has 16 amino acids. V gave up 5 bases and J gave up 1 base; unmatched junction bases: 7. CDR1 SGHAT and CDR2 FQDESV come from the germline V gene (reference sequence). The CDR3 spells CASSTRTSGSSYEQYF. CDR3 DNA sequence: TGTGCCAGCAGCACCCGGACTAGCGGGTCATCCTACGAGCAGTACTTC.

The rearrangement links TRBV11-3 to TRBJ2-3; 7 nucleotides align to TRBD2. This CDR3 contains 17 residues. V shed 6 bases and J 2 bases; nucleotides not matched to a gene: 14. Germline-derived CDR1 and CDR2 are SGHNT and YENEEA. This chain's CDR3 is CASSLPSGTIFTDTQYF. For the CDR3, the DNA is TGTGCCAGCAGTTTGCCTTCCGGGACTATCTTCACAGATACGCAGTATTTT.

This chain connects TRBV24-1 to TRBJ2-3; D is perhaps TRBD1 (6 bases). The V and J ends lost 4 bases and 11 bases respectively, with 15 bases between them. The length of the CDR3 is 13 residues. Germline V gene sequence: CDR1 KGHDR, CDR2 SFDVKD. The CDR3 loop is CATSDPRTVEQYF. CDR3 nucleotides: TGTGCCACCAGTGACCCCCGGACAGTGGAGCAGTATTTT.